The 27 T cell receptor beta chains reported below all come from one sample, sequenced in a study of CD8+CD57+ T cells in acquired aplastic anemia. All sequencing subjects had displayed CD8+CD57+ cell expansion on flow cytometry. According to the study, genomic DNA was the template for TCR beta VDJ and CDR3 profiling. TCRdb reprocessed the reads with MiXCR, giving one entry per CDR3 protein. The sample carries about 120,000 distinct CDR3 sequences, 55% to 60% recorded once. Sequences were obtained from sorted CD4+, CD8+, or CD8+CD57+ T cells (not recorded which) from PBMCs. Every receptor here comes from a human donor with aplastic anemia.

The CDR3 loop reads CASSRRDRFYGYTF. CDR3 coding DNA: TGTGCCAGCAGCAGAAGGGACAGATTCTATGGCTACACCTTC. The chain uses TRBV7-9 and TRBJ1-2; 7 nucleotides line up with TRBD1. CDR3 length equals 14 residues. Germline V gene sequence: CDR1 SEHNR, CDR2 FQNEAQ (reference sequence). Trimming at V came to 5 bases and at J to 4 bases, leaving 7 bases not matched to a gene.

This chain joins TRBV29-1 and TRBJ2-7; TRBD2 aligns across 11 bases. CDR1 and CDR2 (germline): SQVTM, ANQGSEA. This CDR3 region has 16 residues. Trimming cost V 3 bases and J 0 bases; bases outside gene matches: 7. The CDR3 loop is CSVDGLAGGFSYEQYF. The CDR3 coding sequence is TGCAGCGTTGACGGTCTAGCGGGAGGCTTCTCCTACGAGCAGTACTTC.

The genes are TRBV10-3 and TRBJ1-2; 8 bases line up with TRBD1. CDR1 and CDR2 (germline): ENHRY, SYGVKD. The CDR3 covers 12 residues. V shed 10 bases, J shed 3 bases, and the junction held 4 bases outside the gene matches. The CDR3 DNA reads TGTGCCAGCACGGACAGGGACTATGGCTACACCTTC. Protein: CASTDRDYGYTF.

The rearrangement joins TRBV7-2 to TRBJ1-4; TRBD1 might be the D (6 bases). The CDR3 runs 13 residues. Trimming removed 5 bases at V and 5 bases at J, with 9 bases between. CDR1 is SGHTA and CDR2 is FQGNSA in the germline V gene. This CDR3 is CASSLGGNEKLFF. CDR3 in DNA: TGTGCCAGCAGCCTAGGGGGGAATGAAAAACTGTTTTTT.

This chain joins TRBV20-1 and TRBJ1-6; possible D gene TRBD1, 5 bases. V was trimmed by 3 bases and J by 5 bases, leaving 14 bases between them. CDR1 and CDR2 from the germline V gene are DFQATT and SNEGSKA (reference sequence). The CDR3 is 15 amino acids. CDR3 sequence reads: CSASLGAPDNSPLHF. The DNA of the CDR3 is TGCAGTGCTAGCCTTGGGGCGCCCGATAATTCACCCCTCCACTTT.

The chain links TRBV7-2 to TRBJ2-7; possible D gene TRBD2, 5 bases. Germline CDR1 reads SGHTA; CDR2 reads FQGNSA. The CDR3 sequence is 15 residues long. The germline V and J ends were trimmed by 2 bases and 1 base, with 12 bases remaining between them. The CDR3 spells CASSLLGRGSYEQYF. CDR3 DNA sequence: TGTGCCAGCAGCTTACTGGGCAGAGGGTCCTACGAGCAGTACTTC.

The gene calls are TRBV12-3 or TRBV12-4 and TRBJ2-1, with a tentative D call TRBD2 (5 bases). V was clipped by 6 bases and J by 9 bases, with 15 bases between them. The CDR3 is 13 residues long. Here the CDR3 reads CASRPRSGGEQFF. The CDR3 DNA follows: TGTGCCAGCAGACCTAGGTCAGGAGGTGAGCAGTTCTTC.

The chain carries TRBV9 and TRBJ2-5, with a weak D call TRBD2 (6 bases). The germline V gene has CDR1 SGDLS and CDR2 YYNGEE. The CDR3 covers 13 residues. The V and J ends lost 0 bases and 4 bases respectively, with 7 bases between them. CDR3 residues: CASSVARGETQYF. The CDR3 region has the DNA TGTGCCAGCAGCGTAGCGCGGGGAGAGACCCAGTACTTC.

The V and J genes are TRBV6-5 and TRBJ2-2; a possible D gene is TRBD1 (6 bases). V was clipped by 7 bases and J by 8 bases, with 11 bases between them. The CDR3 is 12 amino acids. From germline, CDR1 is MNHEY and CDR2 SVGAGI. The CDR3 nucleotides are TGTGCCAGCACCCTCGGACAGGGGGAGCTGTTTTTT. Amino acid sequence: CASTLGQGELFF.

This clonotype was detected only a few times. This chain links TRBV24-1 with TRBJ2-1; D unresolved. V shed 5 bases and J shed 9 bases, with 13 bases lying between them. The CDR3 is made up of 13 amino acids. Germline CDR1 reads KGHDR; CDR2 reads SFDVKD. This chain's CDR3 is CATSVTGTGEQFF. CDR3 DNA: TGTGCCACCAGTGTGACCGGAACCGGTGAGCAGTTCTTC.

The V gene is TRBV2, the J gene TRBJ1-2; possibly TRBD1 for D (6 bases). The germline gives CDR1 SNHLY, CDR2 FYNNEI. The V gene lost 5 bases and the J gene lost 0 bases, with 13 bases spanning the gap. This CDR3 comprises 15 residues. CDR3 bases: TGTGCCAGCAGTACAGGGATTGGGGCTAACTATGGCTACACCTTC. Its translation is CASSTGIGANYGYTF.

The V call is TRBV2, the J call TRBJ2-7, with TRBD2 as a possible D gene (6 bases). In germline, CDR1 is SNHLY, CDR2 FYNNEI. The CDR3 has 12 residues. Trimming cost V 5 bases and J 7 bases, with 12 bases left between them. CDR3 nucleotide sequence: TGTGCCAGCAGTTGGGTGGGGAGGGAGCAGTACTTC. Protein sequence: CASSWVGREQYF.

This chain links TRBV7-2 with TRBJ2-5; no firm D call. Germline loops: CDR1 SGHTA, CDR2 FQGNSA. Trimming removed 0 bases from V and 0 bases from J, with 11 bases in between. CDR3 length: 16 residues. The CDR3 DNA is TGTGCCAGCAGCTTAGCCCCATTGGGGAACCAAGAGACCCAGTACTTC. This translates into CASSLAPLGNQETQYF.

In this sample, this clonotype turned up many times. V and J are TRBV9 and TRBJ1-2, with D perhaps TRBD1 (5 bases). CDR3 length: 13 residues. The germline gives CDR1 SGDLS, CDR2 YYNGEE. V dropped 4 bases and J dropped 8 bases, with 15 bases sitting between them. CDR3: CASSPGRGAGYTF. For the CDR3, the DNA is TGTGCCAGCAGCCCCGGGAGGGGCGCAGGCTACACCTTC.

This sequence joins TRBV15 and TRBJ1-5, with 8 nucleotides matching TRBD1. The CDR3 loop spans 16 amino acids. J was trimmed by 4 bases and V by 0 bases; bases with no gene match: 5. Germline V CDR1 and CDR2: LNHNV, YYDKDF (reference sequence). The CDR3 sequence is CATSRDRGLWNQPQHF. The CDR3 region has the DNA TGTGCCACCAGCAGAGACAGGGGGCTTTGGAATCAGCCCCAGCATTTT.

The gene calls are TRBV19 and TRBJ2-7; possibly TRBD2 for D (5 bases). Germline CDR1 reads LNHDA; CDR2 reads SQIVND (reference sequence). Trimming shortened V by 3 bases and J by 7 bases, and 19 bases separated the two germline ends. The CDR3 is 15 amino acids. CDR3 sequence: CASSIASPGVGEQYF. Here the CDR3 DNA reads TGTGCCAGTAGTATTGCCAGCCCCGGGGTGGGAGAGCAGTACTTC.

CDR3 amino acids: CASSDGRGHEQYF. For the CDR3, the DNA is TGTGCCAGCAGCGATGGCAGGGGGCACGAGCAGTACTTC. V and J are TRBV9 and TRBJ2-7; 8 bases line up with TRBD1. CDR1 SGDLS and CDR2 YYNGEE come from the germline V gene. Losses at the gene ends were 3 bases for V and 5 bases for J; bases not matched to a gene: 4. The CDR3 is 13 residues long.

The chain uses TRBV15 and TRBJ2-7; the match to TRBD2 covers 11 bases. With 0 bases clipped from V and 6 bases from J, the junction kept 4 bases outside the gene matches. Germline V gives CDR1 LNHNV, CDR2 YYDKDF (reference sequence). The CDR3 is made up of 15 amino acids. This CDR3 is CATSRDLAGGREQYF. The CDR3 DNA reads as TGTGCCACCAGCAGAGACCTAGCGGGAGGACGCGAGCAGTACTTC.

Here the CDR3 DNA reads TGCGCCAGCAGCCATCGGACTAGCGGGAGGGACAATGAGCAGTTCTTC. This encodes CASSHRTSGRDNEQFF. The V and J genes are TRBV4-3 and TRBJ2-1; 15 bases match TRBD2. V gave up 3 bases and J gave up 5 bases; unmatched junction bases: 2. The CDR3 totals 16 residues. The germline CDR1 and CDR2 sequences are LGHNA and YSLEER.

The chain has TRBV27 and TRBJ2-3; 12 positions agree with TRBD2. Germline V CDR1 and CDR2: MNHEY, SMNVEV (reference sequence). The CDR3 runs 14 residues. After removal of 9 bases from V and 5 bases from J, the junction contained 6 bases not matched to a gene. CDR3 region: CASILAGGGDTQYF. DNA of the CDR3: TGTGCCAGTATCCTAGCGGGAGGGGGAGATACGCAGTATTTT.

The V gene is TRBV7-6, the J gene TRBJ1-5, with a tentative D call TRBD1 (5 bases). Germline V gene lookup returns CDR1 SGHVS and CDR2 FNYEAQ. V lost 5 bases to trimming and J lost 0 bases, with 17 bases between them. This CDR3 spans 17 amino acids. The CDR3 protein is CASSLGAGTLSNQPQHF. Written as DNA, the CDR3 is TGTGCCAGCAGCCTAGGGGCAGGAACCCTTAGCAATCAGCCCCAGCATTTT.

This clonotype has only a few counts. This chain joins TRBV9 and TRBJ1-2; 7 bases are a match to TRBD1. The CDR3 runs to 15 residues. The germline gives CDR1 SGDLS, CDR2 YYNGEE. The V gene end was trimmed by 0 bases and the J gene end by 1 base; junction bases not matched to a gene: 3. The CDR3 DNA follows: TGTGCCAGCAGCGTAGAAGGGGACAGTAACTATGGCTACACCTTC. Its protein product is CASSVEGDSNYGYTF.

This clonotype came up many times. The chain couples TRBV5-6 to TRBJ1-2; the D gene is possibly TRBD1 (5 bases). Germline lookup yields CDR1 SGHDT and CDR2 YYEEEE. Trimming left V 4 bases short and J 7 bases short, with 23 bases between. The CDR3 covers 16 residues. CDR3 in amino acids: CASSTQLGTVSGGYTF. DNA of the CDR3: TGTGCCAGCAGCACCCAATTAGGGACGGTTTCGGGTGGCTACACCTTC.

V gene TRBV10-1 combines with J gene TRBJ2-1, with 8 bases that match TRBD2. The CDR3 length is 16 residues. In germline, CDR1 is WNHNN, CDR2 SYGVQD (reference sequence). V lost 3 bases and J lost 1; bases outside the gene matches: 5. This CDR3 reads CASSDGSSGSYNEQFF. The CDR3 DNA follows: TGCGCCAGCAGTGATGGGTCTAGCGGGTCCTACAATGAGCAGTTCTTC.

This clonotype was recorded a few times. The rearrangement joins TRBV24-1 to TRBJ1-5; 8 nucleotides line up with TRBD1. This CDR3 has 16 amino acids. Germline lookup yields CDR1 KGHDR and CDR2 SFDVKD. Unmatched junction bases numbered 6, after V lost 3 bases and J lost 3 bases. Written as DNA, the CDR3 is TGTGCCACCAGTGATCCGACAGGGGATCACAATCAGCCCCAGCATTTT. Protein: CATSDPTGDHNQPQHF.

Regarding this clonotype: Germline and junction disagree at one end, which may indicate a read error. The V and J genes are TRBV11-2 and TRBJ2-7; maybe TRBD2 (5 bases). From germline, CDR1 is SGHAT and CDR2 FQNNGV. CDR3 length equals 16 residues. Here the CDR3 DNA reads TGTGCCAGCAGCTTAGGTTCCCATGCGAACGCCGGGGAGCAGTACTTT. The encoded protein is CASSLGSHANAGEQYF.

This clonotype was picked up a small number of times. The J gene is TRBJ1-3, the V gene TRBV15; possibly TRBD1 for D (5 bases). Germline assignment: CDR1 LNHNV and CDR2 YYDKDF (reference sequence). The CDR3 has 17 residues. Trimming cost V 2 bases and J 0 bases, with 14 bases left between them. The CDR3 is CATSRTRGLSSGNTIYF. The CDR3 DNA reads as TGTGCCACCAGCAGAACACGGGGCCTAAGCTCTGGAAACACCATATATTTT.